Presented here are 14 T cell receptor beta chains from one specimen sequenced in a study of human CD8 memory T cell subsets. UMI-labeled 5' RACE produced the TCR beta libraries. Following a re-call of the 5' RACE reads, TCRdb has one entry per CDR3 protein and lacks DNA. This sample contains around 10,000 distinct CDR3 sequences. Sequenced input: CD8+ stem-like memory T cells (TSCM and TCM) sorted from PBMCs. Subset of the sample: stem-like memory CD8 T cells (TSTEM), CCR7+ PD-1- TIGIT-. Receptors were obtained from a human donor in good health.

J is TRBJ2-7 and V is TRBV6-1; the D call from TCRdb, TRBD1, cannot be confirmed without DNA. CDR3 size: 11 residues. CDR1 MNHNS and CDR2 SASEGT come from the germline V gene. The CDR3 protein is CAIGRSYEQYF.

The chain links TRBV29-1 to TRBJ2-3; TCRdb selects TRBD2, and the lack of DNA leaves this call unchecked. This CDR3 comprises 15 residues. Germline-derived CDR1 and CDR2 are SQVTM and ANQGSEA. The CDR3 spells CSVDRAGEHTDTQYF.

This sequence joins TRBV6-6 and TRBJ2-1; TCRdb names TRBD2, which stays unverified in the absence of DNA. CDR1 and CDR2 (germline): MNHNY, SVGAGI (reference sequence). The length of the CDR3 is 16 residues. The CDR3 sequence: CASSYSMGGRSYEQFF.

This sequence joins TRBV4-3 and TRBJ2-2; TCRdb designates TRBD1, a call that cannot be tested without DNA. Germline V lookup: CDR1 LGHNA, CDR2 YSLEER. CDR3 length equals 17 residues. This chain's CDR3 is CASSQESWQGVAGELFF.

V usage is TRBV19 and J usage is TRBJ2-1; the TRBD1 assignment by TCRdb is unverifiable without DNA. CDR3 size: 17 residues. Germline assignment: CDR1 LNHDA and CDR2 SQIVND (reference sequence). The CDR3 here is CASSIDSGRSSYNEQFF.

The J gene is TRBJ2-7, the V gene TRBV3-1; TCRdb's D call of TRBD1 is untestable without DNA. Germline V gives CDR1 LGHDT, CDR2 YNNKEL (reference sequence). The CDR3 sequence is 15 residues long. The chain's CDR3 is CASSQPRDSYYEQYF.

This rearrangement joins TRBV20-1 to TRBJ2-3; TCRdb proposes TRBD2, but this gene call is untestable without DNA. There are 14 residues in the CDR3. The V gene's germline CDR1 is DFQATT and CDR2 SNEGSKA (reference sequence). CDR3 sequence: CSASTGGDADTQYF.

The CDR3 reads CAWSVGQTLRVEQYF. The gene calls are TRBV30 and TRBJ2-7; TCRdb proposes TRBD1, but this gene call is untestable without DNA. CDR1 GTSNPN and CDR2 SVGIG come from the germline V gene (reference sequence). The CDR3 runs to 15 residues.

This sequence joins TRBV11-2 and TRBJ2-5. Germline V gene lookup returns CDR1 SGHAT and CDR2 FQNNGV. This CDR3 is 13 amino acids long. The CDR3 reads CASRLSGQETQYF.

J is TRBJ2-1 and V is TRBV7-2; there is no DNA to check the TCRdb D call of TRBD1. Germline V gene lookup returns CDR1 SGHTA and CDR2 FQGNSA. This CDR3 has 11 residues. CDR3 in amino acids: CASRDYNEQFF.

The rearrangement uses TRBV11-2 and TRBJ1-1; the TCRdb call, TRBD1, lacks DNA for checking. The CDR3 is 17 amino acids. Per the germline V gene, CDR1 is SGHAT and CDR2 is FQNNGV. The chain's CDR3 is CASSLDDPGMWTTEAFF.

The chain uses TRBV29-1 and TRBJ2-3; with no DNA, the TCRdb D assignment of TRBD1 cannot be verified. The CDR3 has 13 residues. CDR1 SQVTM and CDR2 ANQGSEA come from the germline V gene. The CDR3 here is CSVEPQGADTQYF.

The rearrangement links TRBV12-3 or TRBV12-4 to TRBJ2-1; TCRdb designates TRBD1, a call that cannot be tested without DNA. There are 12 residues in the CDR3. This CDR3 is CASSPSKNEQFF.

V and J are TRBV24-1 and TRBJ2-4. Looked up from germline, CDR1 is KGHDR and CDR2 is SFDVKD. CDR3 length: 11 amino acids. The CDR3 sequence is CATRRVDIQYF.